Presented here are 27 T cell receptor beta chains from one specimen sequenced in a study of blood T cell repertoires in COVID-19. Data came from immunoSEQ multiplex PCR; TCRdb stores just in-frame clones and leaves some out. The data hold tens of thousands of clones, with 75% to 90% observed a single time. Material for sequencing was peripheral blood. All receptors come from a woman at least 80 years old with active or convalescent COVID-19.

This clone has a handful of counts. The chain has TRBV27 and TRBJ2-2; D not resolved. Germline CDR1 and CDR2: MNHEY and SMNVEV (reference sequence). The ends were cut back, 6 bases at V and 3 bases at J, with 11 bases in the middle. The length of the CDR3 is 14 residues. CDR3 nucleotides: TGTGCCAGCAGCCCCCGTATCCACACCGGGGAGCTGTTTTTT. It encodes CASSPRIHTGELFF.

Here the CDR3 reads CASSIARRQPQHF. CDR3 nucleotide sequence: TGTGCCAGTAGTATAGCAAGGAGGCAGCCCCAGCATTTT. The chain combines TRBV19 with TRBJ1-5; D gene ambiguous. CDR3 length: 13 residues. Per germline, CDR1 LNHDA and CDR2 SQIVND (reference sequence). V dropped 1 base and J dropped 7 bases, with 8 bases sitting between them.

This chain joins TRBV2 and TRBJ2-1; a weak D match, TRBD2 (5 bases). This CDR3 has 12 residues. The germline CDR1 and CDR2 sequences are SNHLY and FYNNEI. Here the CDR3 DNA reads TGTGCAACCGGACTTGGACCCGGTGAGCAGTTCTTC. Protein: CATGLGPGEQFF. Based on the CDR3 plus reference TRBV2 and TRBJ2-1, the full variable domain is EPEVTQTPSHQVTQMGQEVILRCVPISNHLYFYWYRQILGQKVEFLVSFYNNEISEKSEIFDDQFSVERPDGSNFTLKIRSTKLEDSAMYFCATGLGPGEQFFGPGTRLTVL.

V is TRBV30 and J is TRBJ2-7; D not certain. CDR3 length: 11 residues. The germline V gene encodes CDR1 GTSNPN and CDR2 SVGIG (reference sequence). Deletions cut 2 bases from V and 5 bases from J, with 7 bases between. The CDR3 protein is CAWSSEHEQYF. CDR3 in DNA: TGTGCCTGGAGTTCCGAGCACGAGCAGTACTTC. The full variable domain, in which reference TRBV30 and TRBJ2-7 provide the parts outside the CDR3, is SQTIHQWPATLVQPVGSPLSLECTVEGTSNPNLYWYRQAAGRGLQLLFYSVGIGQISSEVPQNLSASRPQDRQFILSSKKLLLSDSGFYLCAWSSEHEQYFGPGTRLTVT.

CDR3 in DNA: TGCGCCAGCAGCCATCTAGCGGAAGTAAACAATGAGCAGTTCTTC. Translating gives CASSHLAEVNNEQFF. The rearrangement uses TRBV4-1 and TRBJ2-1; 7 nucleotides match TRBD2. The CDR3 runs 15 residues. The germline V gene has CDR1 MGHRA and CDR2 YSYEKL. J was trimmed by 5 bases and V by 3 bases; bases with no gene match: 7.

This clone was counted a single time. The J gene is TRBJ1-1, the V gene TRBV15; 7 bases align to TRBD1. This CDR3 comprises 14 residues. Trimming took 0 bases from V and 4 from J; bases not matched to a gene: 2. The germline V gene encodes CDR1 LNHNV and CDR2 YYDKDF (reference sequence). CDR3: CATSRERGPTEAFF. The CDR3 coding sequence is TGTGCCACCAGCAGAGAGAGGGGGCCCACTGAAGCTTTCTTT.

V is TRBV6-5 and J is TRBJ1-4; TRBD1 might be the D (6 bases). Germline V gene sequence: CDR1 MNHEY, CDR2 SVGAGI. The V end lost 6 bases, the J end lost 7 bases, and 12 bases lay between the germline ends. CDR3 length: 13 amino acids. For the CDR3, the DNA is TGTGCCAGCAGACAGGGTGGAGGTGAAAAACTGTTTTTT. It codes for CASRQGGGEKLFF.

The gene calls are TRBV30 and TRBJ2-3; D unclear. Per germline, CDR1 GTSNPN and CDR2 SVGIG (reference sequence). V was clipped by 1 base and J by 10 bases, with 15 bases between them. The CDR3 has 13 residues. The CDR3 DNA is TGTGCCTGGAGTGGTAGTTCCCCTCGGTCGCAGTATTTT. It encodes CAWSGSSPRSQYF.

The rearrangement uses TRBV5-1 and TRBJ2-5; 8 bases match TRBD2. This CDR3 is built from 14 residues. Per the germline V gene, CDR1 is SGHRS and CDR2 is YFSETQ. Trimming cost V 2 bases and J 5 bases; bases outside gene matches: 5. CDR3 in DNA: TGCGCCAGCAGCTTCGGGGGGGCGTCGGAGACCCAGTACTTC. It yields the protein CASSFGGASETQYF.

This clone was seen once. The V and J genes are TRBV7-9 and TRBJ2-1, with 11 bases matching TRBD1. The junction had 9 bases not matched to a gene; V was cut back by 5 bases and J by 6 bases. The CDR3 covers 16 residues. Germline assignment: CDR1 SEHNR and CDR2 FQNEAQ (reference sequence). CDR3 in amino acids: CASSPPGQGGLNEQFF. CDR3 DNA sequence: TGTGCCAGCAGCCCACCGGGACAGGGGGGACTCAATGAGCAGTTCTTC. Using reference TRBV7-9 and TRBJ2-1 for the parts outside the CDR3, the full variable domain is DTGVSQNPRHKITKRGQNVTFRCDPISEHNRLYWYRQTLGQGPEFLTYFQNEAQLEKSRLLSDRFSAERPKGSFSTLEIQRTEQGDSAMYLCASSPPGQGGLNEQFFGPGTRLTVL.

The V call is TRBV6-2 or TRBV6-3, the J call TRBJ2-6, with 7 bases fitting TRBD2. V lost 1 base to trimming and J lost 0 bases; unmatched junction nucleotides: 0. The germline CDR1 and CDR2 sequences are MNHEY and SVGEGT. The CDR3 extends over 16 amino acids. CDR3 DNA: TGTGCCAGCAGTTACTGGGGGGGCTCTGGGGCCAACGTCCTGACTTTC. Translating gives CASSYWGGSGANVLTF.

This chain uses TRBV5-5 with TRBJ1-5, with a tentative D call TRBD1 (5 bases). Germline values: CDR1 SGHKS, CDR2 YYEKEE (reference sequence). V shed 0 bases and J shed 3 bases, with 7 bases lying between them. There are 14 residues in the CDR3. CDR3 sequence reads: CASSLGGDNQPQHF. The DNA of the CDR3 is TGTGCCAGCAGCTTGGGGGGGGACAATCAGCCCCAGCATTTT.

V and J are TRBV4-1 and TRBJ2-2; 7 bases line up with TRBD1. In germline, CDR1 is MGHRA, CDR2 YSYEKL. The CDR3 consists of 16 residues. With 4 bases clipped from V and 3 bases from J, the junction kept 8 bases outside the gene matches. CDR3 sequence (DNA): TGCGCCAGCAGCCCATCCGGGACAGCTCACACCGGGGAGCTGTTTTTT. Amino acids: CASSPSGTAHTGELFF.

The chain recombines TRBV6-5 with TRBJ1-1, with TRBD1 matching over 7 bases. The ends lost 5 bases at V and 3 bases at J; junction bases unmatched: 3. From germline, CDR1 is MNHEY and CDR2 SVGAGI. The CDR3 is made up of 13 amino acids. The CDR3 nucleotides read TGTGCCAGCAGTCGAGGACAGGACACTGAAGCTTTCTTT. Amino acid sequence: CASSRGQDTEAFF.

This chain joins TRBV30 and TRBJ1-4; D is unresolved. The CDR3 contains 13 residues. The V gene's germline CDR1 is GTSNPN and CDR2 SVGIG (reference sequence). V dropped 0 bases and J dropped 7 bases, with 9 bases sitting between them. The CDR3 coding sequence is TGTGCCTGGAGTGTTGGAGGGATTGAAAAACTGTTTTTT. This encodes CAWSVGGIEKLFF.

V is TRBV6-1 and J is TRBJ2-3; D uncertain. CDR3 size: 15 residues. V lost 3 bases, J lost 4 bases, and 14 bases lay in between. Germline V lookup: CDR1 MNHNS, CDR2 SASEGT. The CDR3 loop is CASSDRNTWADTQYF. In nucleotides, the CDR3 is TGTGCCAGCAGTGACAGGAACACTTGGGCAGATACGCAGTATTTT.

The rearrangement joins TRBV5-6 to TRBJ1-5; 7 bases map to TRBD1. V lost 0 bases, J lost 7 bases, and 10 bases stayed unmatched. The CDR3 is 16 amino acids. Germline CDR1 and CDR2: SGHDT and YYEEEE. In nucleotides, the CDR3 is TGTGCCAGCAGCTTGGGGCCTAACAGGGGCGGGCAGCCCCAGCATTTT. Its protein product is CASSLGPNRGGQPQHF.

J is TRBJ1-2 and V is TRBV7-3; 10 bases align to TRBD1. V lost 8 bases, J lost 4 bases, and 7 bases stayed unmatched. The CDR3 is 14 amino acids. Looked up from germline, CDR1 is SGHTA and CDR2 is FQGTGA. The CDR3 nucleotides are TGTGCCAGCCATGCGACAGGGGGCGGCTATGGCTACACCTTC. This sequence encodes CASHATGGGYGYTF.

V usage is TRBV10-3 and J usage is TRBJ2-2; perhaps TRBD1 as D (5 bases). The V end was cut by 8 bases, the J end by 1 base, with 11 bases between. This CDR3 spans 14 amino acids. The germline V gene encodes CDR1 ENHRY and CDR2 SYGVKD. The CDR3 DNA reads TGTGCCATCGCCAGGGTCCTGAACACCGGGGAGCTGTTTTTT. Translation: CAIARVLNTGELFF.

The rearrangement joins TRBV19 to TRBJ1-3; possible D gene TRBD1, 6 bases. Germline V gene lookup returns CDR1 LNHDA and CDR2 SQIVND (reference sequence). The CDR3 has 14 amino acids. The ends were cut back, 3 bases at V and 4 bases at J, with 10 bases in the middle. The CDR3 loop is CASSIQGNGNTIYF. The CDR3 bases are TGTGCCAGTAGTATCCAGGGGAACGGAAACACCATATATTTT.

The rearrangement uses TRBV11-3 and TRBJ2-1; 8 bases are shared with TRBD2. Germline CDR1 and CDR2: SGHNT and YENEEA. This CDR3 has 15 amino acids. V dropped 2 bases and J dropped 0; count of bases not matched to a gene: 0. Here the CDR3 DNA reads TGTGCCAGCAGCTTAAGCGGGAGCTCCTACAATGAGCAGTTCTTC. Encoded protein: CASSLSGSSYNEQFF.

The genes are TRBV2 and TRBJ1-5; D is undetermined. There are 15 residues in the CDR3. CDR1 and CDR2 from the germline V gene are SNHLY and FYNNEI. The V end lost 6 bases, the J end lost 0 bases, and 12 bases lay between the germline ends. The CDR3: CASSREHYSNQPQHF. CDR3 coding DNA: TGTGCCAGCAGCCGGGAGCATTATAGCAATCAGCCCCAGCATTTT.

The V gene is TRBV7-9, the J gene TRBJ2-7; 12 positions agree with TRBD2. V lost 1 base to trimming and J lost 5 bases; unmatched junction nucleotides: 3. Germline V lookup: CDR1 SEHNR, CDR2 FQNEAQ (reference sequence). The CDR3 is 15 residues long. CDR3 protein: CASSLGLAGGHEQYF. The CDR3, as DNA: TGTGCCAGCAGCTTAGGGCTAGCGGGGGGGCACGAGCAGTACTTC.

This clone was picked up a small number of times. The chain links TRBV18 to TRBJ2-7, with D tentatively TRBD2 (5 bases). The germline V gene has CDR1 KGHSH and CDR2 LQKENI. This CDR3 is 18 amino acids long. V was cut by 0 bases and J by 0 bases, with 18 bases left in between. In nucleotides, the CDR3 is TGTGCCAGCTCACCACCGGTCATGAGGGCAGGCACCTCCTACGAGCAGTACTTC. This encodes CASSPPVMRAGTSYEQYF. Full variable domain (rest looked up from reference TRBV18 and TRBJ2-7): NAGVMQNPRHLVRRRGQEARLRCSPMKGHSHVYWYRQLPEEGLKFMVYLQKENIIDESGMPKERFSAEFPKEGPSILRIQQVVRGDSAAYFCASSPPVMRAGTSYEQYFGPGTRLTVT.

The CDR3 loop reads CASSSRTGMNTEAFF. In nucleotides, the CDR3 is TGTGCCAGCAGCTCGCGGACAGGAATGAACACTGAAGCTTTCTTT. The chain recombines TRBV7-2 with TRBJ1-1; 7 bases fit TRBD1. The germline V gene has CDR1 SGHTA and CDR2 FQGNSA. V lost 4 bases and J lost 0; bases outside the gene matches: 5. CDR3 length equals 15 residues.

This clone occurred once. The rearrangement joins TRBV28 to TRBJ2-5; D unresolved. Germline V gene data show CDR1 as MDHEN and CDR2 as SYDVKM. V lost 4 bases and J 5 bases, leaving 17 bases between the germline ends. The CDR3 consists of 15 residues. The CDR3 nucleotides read TGTGCCAGCAGTTCCACAGACGTAGGTTTGGAGACCCAGTACTTC. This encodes CASSSTDVGLETQYF.

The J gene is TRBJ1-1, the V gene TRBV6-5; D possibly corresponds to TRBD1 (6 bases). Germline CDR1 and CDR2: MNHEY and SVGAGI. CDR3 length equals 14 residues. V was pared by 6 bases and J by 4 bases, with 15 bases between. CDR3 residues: CASRTTGLGTEAFF. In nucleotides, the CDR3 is TGTGCCAGCAGAACCACAGGGTTGGGCACTGAAGCTTTCTTT.